This T cell receptor beta chain was captured in a study of Graves' ophthalmopathy and Graves' hyperthyroidism. Whole-study findings and limits: Most clonotypes expanded in thyroid above 0.001 frequency were present in blood too. Sensitivity reached 85% to 90% and specificity roughly 82% for a 13-signature model separating ophthalmopathy from stable hyperthyroidism.

For repertoire sequencing, the TCR beta CDR3 regions were amplified from RNA transcripts. RT-PCR in the first round used HTBI primers; a second-round multiplex PCR followed. TCRdb called the multiplex PCR reads again in MiXCR, with one record for every CDR3 protein. The sample carries approximately 1.2 million distinct CDR3 sequences, about 36% recorded once. On this clonotype itself: As yet, its antigen is unknown. A much more abundant neighbour one base away suggests this may be a read error.

This receptor was identified in an adult man with Graves' hyperthyroidism. Specimen: peripheral blood or thyroid tissue (not recorded which).

CDR3 sequence: CSASRGRVYEQYF. CDR3 nucleotides: TGCAGTGCTAGTAGGGGCAGGGTCTACGAGCAGTACTTC. The chain is built from TRBV20-1 and TRBJ2-7; TRBD1 is a possible D gene (5 bases). The length of the CDR3 is 13 residues. V shed 3 bases and J shed 3 bases, with 12 bases lying between them. Germline V CDR1 and CDR2: DFQATT, SNEGSKA (reference sequence).